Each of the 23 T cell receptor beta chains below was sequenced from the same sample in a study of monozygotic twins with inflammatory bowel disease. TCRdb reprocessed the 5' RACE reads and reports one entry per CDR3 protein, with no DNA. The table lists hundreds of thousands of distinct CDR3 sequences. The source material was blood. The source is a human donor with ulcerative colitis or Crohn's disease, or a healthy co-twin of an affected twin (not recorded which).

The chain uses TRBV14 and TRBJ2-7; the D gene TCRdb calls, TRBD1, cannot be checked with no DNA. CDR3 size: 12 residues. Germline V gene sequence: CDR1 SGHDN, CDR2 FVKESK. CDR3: CASRQQGNEQYF.

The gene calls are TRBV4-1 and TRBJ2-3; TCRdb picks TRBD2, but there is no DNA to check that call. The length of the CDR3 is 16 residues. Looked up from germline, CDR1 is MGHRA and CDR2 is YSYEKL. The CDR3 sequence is CASSQDETSITDTQYF.

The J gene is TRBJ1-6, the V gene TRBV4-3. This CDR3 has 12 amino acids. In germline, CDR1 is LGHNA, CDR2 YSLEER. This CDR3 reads CASSPDRSPLHF.

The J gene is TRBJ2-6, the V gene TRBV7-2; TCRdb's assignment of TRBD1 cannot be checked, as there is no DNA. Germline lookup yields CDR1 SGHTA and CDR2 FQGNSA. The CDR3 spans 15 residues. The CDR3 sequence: CASSQGVSGANVLTF.

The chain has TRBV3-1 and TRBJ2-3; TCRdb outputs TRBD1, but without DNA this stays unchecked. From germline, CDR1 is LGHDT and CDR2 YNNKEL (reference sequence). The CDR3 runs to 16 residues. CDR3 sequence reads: CASSQPSTGGRDTQYF.

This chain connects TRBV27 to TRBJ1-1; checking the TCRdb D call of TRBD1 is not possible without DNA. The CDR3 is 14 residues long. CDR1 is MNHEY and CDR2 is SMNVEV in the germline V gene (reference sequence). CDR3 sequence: CASSFDREGTEAFF.

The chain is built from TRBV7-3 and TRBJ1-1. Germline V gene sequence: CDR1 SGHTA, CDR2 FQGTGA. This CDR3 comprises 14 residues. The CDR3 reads CASSSTGENTEAFF.

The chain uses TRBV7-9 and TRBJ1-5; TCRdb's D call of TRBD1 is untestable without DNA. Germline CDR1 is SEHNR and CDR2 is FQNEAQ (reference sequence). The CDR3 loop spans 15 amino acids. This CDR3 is CASSFGTGINQPQHF.

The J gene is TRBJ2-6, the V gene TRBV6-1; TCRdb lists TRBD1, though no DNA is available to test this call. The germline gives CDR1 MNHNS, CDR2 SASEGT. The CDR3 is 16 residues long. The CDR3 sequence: CASSPGGAFGANVLTF.

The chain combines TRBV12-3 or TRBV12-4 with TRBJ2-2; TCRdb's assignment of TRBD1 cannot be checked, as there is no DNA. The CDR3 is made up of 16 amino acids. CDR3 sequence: CASSFGTGASRGELFF.

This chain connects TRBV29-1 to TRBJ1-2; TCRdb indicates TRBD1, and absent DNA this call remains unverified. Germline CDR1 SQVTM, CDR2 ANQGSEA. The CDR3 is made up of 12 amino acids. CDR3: CSVGGGADGYTF.

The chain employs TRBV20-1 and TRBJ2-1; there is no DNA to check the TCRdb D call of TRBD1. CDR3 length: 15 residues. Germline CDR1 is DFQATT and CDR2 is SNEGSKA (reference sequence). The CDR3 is CSARPGTGGRNEQFF.

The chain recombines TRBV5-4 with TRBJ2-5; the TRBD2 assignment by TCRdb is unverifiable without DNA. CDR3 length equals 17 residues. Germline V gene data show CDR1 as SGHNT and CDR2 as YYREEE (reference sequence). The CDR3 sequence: CASSSLGSGRAEETQYF.

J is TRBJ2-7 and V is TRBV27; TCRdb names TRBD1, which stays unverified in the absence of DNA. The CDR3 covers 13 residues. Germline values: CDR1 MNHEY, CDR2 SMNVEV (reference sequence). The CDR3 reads CASSPNTGGEQYF.

The CDR3 sequence: CSVVNSLAGASEQFF. V gene TRBV29-1 combines with J gene TRBJ2-1; TCRdb proposes TRBD2, but this gene call is untestable without DNA. CDR3 length equals 15 residues. CDR1 and CDR2 from the germline V gene are SQVTM and ANQGSEA.

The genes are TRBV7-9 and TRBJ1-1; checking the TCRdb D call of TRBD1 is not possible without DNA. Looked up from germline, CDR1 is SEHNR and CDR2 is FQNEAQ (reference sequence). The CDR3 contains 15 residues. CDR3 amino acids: CASSSSTEGLAEALF.

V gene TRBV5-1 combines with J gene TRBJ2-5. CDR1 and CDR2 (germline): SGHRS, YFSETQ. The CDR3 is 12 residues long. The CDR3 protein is CASSRYQETQYF.

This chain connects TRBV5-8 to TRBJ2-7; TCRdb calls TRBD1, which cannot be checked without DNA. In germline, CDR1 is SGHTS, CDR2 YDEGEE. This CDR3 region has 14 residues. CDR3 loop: CASSFGAVAYEQYF.

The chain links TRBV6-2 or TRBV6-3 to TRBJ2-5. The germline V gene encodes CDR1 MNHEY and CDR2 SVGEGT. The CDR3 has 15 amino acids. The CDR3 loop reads CASSYSSSPQETQYF.

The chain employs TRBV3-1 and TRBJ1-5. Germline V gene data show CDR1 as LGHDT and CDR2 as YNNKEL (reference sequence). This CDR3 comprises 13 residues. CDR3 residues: CASSQSRIQPQHF.

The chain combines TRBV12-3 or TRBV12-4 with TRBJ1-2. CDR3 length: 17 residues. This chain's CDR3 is CASSSRLGQGGDYGYTF.

The CDR3 loop reads CSARHEGAGQPQHF. V usage is TRBV20-1 and J usage is TRBJ1-5; checking the TCRdb D call of TRBD1 is not possible without DNA. Germline CDR1 is DFQATT and CDR2 is SNEGSKA (reference sequence). The CDR3 contains 14 residues.

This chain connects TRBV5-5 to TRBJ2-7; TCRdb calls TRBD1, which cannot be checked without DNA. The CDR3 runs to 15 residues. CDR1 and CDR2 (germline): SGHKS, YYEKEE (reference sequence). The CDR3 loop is CASSLAPGSAYEQYF.